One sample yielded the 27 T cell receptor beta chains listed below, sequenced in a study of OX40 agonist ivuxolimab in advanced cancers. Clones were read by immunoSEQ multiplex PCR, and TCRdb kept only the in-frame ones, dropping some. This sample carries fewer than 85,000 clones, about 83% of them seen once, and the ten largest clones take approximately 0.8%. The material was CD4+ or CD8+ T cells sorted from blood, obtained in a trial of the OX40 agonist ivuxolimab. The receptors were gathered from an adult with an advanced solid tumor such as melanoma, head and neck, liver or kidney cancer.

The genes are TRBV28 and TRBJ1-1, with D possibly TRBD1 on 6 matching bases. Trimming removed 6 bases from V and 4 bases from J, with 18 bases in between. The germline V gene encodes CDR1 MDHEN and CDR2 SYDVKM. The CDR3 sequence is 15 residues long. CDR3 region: CASRAGGGMVTEAFF. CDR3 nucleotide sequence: TGTGCCAGCAGGGCGGGGGGCGGAATGGTCACTGAAGCTTTCTTT.

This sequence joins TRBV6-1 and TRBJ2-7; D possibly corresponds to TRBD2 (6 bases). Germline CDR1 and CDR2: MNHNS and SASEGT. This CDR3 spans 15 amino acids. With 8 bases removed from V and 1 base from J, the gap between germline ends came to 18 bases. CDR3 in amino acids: CASGPSYSGSYEQYF. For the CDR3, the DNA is TGTGCCAGCGGCCCATCTTATAGCGGTTCCTACGAGCAGTACTTC.

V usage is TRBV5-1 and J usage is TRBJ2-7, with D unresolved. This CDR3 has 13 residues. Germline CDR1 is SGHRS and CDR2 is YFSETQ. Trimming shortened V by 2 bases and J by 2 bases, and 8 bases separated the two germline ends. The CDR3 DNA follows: TGCGCCAGCAGCTTAGCGTCACCCTACGAGCAGTACTTC. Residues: CASSLASPYEQYF.

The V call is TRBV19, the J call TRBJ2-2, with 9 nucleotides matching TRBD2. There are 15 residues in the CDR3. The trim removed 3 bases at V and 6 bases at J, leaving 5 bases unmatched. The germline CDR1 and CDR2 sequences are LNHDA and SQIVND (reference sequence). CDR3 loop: CASSMGSGRPGELFF. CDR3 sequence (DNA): TGTGCCAGTAGTATGGGTAGCGGGAGACCCGGGGAGCTGTTTTTT.

The CDR3 protein is CASSSGRANTGELFF. The CDR3 nucleotides read TGTGCCAGCTCCAGCGGGAGGGCCAATACCGGGGAGCTGTTTTTT. The chain has TRBV27 and TRBJ2-2; 10 nucleotides match TRBD2. V was clipped by 8 bases and J by 5 bases; unmatched bases: 8. CDR1 and CDR2 from the germline V gene are MNHEY and SMNVEV (reference sequence). The CDR3 contains 15 residues.

CDR3 sequence: CASSSLSDTRNTEAFF. The CDR3 DNA follows: TGTGCCAGCAGTTCGCTCTCGGACACCCGTAACACTGAAGCTTTCTTT. This chain uses TRBV25-1 with TRBJ1-1; D might be TRBD1 (5 bases). The CDR3 runs 16 residues. Germline CDR1 is MGHDK and CDR2 is SYGVNS. The V end lost 5 bases, the J end lost 2 bases, and 18 bases lay between the germline ends.

Here the CDR3 reads CASSVRHTKNTEAFF. The CDR3 region has the DNA TGTGCCAGCAGTGTACGGCATACCAAGAACACTGAAGCTTTCTTT. The chain recombines TRBV2 with TRBJ1-1, with no clear D. From germline, CDR1 is SNHLY and CDR2 FYNNEI. The V end lost 4 bases, the J end lost 1 base, and 13 bases lay between the germline ends. This CDR3 spans 15 amino acids.

CDR3 region: CASSEGQPGIGQPQHF. The CDR3 coding sequence is TGTGCCAGCTCAGAGGGACAGCCAGGTATCGGTCAGCCCCAGCATTTT. V usage is TRBV18 and J usage is TRBJ1-5, with 7 bases aligning to TRBD1. The V and J ends lost 5 bases and 6 bases, in that order; junction bases with no gene match: 13. CDR1 KGHSH and CDR2 LQKENI come from the germline V gene. This CDR3 has 16 residues.

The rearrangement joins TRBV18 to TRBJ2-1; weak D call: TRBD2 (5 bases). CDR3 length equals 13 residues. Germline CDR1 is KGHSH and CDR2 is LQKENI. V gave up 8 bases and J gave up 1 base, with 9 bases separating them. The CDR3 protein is CASTGGSYNEQFF. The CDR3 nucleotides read TGTGCCAGCACCGGCGGGTCCTACAATGAGCAGTTCTTC.

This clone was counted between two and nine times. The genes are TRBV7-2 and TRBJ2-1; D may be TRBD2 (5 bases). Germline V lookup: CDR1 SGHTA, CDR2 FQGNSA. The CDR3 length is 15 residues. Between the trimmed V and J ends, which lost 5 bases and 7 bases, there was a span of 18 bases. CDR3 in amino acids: CASSLSLTGKNEQFF. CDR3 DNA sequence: TGTGCCAGCAGCCTATCCTTAACCGGGAAAAATGAGCAGTTCTTC.

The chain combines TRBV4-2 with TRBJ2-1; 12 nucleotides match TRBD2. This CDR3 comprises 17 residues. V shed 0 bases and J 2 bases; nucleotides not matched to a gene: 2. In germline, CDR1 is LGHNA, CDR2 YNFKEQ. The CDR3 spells CASSQDWTSGAYNEQFF. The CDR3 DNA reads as TGTGCCAGCAGCCAAGATTGGACTAGCGGGGCCTACAATGAGCAGTTCTTC.

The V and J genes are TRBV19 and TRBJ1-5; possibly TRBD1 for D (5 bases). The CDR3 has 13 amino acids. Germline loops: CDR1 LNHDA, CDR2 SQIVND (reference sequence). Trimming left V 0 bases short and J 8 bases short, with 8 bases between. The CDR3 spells CASSIEGPKPQHF. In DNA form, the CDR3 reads TGTGCCAGTAGTATAGAGGGGCCTAAGCCCCAGCATTTT.

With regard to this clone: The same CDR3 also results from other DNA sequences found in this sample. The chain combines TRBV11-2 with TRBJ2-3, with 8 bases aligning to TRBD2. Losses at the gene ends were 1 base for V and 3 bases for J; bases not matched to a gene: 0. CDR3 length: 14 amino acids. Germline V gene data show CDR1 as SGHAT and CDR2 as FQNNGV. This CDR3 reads CASSLGGRTDTQYF. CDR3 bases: TGTGCCAGCAGCTTAGGCGGGAGGACAGATACGCAGTATTTT.

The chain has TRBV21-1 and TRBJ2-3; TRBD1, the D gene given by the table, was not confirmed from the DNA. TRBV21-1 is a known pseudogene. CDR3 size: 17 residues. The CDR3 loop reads CASSNYETGLSTDTQYF. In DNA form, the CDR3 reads TGTGCCAGCAGCAACTACGAGACAGGCCTAAGCACAGATACGCAGTATTTT.

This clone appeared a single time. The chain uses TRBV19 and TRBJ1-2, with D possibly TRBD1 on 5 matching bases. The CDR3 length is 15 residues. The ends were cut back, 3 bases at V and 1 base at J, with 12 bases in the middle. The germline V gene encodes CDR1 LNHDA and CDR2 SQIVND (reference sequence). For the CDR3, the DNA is TGTGCCAGTAGTATTCTACAGGACCTTAACTATGGCTACACCTTC. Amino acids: CASSILQDLNYGYTF. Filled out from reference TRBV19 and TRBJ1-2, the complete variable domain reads DGGITQSPKYLFRKEGQNVTLSCEQNLNHDAMYWYRQDPGQGLRLIYYSQIVNDFQKGDIAEGYSVSREKKESFPLTVTSAQKNPTAFYLCASSILQDLNYGYTFGSGTRLTVV.

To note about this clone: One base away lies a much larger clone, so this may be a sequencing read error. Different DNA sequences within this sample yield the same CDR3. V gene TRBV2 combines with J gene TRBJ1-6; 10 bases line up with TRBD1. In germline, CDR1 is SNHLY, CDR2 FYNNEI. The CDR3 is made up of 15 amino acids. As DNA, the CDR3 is TGTGCCAGCAGCGAAGGGGGACAGGGGAATTCACCCCTCCACTTT. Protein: CASSEGGQGNSPLHF.

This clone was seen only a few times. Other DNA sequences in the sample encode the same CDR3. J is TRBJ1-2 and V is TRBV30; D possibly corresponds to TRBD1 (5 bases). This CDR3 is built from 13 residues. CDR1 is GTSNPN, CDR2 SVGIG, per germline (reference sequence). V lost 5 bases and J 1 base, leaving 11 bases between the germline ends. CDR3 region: CAWVGRVNYGYTF. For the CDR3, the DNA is TGTGCCTGGGTCGGCAGGGTTAACTATGGCTACACCTTC.

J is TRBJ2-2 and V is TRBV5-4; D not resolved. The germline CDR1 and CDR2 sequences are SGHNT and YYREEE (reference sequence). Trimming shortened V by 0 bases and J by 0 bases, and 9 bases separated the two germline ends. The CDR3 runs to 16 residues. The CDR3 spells CASSLGDWTNTGELFF. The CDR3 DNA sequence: TGTGCCAGCAGCTTGGGTGACTGGACGAACACCGGGGAGCTGTTTTTT.

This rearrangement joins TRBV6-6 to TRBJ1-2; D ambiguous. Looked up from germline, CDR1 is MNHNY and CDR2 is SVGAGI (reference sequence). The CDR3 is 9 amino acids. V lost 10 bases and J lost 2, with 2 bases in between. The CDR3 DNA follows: TGTGCCAACAACTATGGCTACACCTTC. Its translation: CANNYGYTF.

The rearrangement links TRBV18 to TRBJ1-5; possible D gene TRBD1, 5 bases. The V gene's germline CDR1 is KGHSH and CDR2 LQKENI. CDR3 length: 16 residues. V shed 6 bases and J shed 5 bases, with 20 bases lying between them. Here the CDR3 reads CASSPAGAGIDQPQHF. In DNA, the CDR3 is TGTGCCAGCTCCCCCGCCGGGGCGGGGATCGATCAGCCCCAGCATTTT.

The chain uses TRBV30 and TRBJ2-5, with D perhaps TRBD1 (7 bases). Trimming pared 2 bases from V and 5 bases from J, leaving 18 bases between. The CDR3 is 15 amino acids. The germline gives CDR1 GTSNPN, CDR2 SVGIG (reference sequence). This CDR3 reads CAWSRRDSDYETQYF. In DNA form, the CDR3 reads TGTGCCTGGAGTAGGCGGGACAGCGACTACGAGACCCAGTACTTC. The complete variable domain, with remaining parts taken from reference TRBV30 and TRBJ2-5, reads SQTIHQWPATLVQPVGSPLSLECTVEGTSNPNLYWYRQAAGRGLQLLFYSVGIGQISSEVPQNLSASRPQDRQFILSSKKLLLSDSGFYLCAWSRRDSDYETQYFGPGTRLLVL.

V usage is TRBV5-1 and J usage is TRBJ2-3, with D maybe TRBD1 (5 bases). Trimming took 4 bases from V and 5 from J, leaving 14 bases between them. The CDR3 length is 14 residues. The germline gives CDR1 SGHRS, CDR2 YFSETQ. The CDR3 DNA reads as TGCGCCAGCAGCGTTGGGGCAGCCAAAGATACGCAGTATTTT. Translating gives CASSVGAAKDTQYF.

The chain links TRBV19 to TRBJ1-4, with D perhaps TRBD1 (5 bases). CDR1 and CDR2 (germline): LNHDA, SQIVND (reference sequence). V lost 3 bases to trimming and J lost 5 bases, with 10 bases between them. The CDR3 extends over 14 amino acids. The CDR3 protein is CASSMGPTNEKLFF. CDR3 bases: TGTGCCAGTAGTATGGGACCGACGAATGAAAAACTGTTTTTT. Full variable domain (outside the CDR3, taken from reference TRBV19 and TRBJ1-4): DGGITQSPKYLFRKEGQNVTLSCEQNLNHDAMYWYRQDPGQGLRLIYYSQIVNDFQKGDIAEGYSVSREKKESFPLTVTSAQKNPTAFYLCASSMGPTNEKLFFGSGTQLSVL.

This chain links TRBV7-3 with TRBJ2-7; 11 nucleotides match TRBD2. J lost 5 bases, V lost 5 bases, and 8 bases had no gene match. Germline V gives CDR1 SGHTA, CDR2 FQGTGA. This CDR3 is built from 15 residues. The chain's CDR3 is CASSPLTSGKDEQYF. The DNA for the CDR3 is TGTGCCAGCAGCCCCCTGACTAGCGGGAAGGACGAGCAGTACTTC. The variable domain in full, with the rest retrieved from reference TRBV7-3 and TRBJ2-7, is GAGVSQTPSNKVTEKGKYVELRCDPISGHTALYWYRQSLGQGPEFLIYFQGTGAADDSGLPNDRFFAVRPEGSVSTLKIQRTERGDSAVYLCASSPLTSGKDEQYFGPGTRLTVT.

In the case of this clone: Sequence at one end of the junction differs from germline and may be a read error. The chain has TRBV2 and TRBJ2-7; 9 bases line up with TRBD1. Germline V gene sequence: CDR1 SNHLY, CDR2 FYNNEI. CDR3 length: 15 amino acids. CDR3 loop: CASSYGTGQFNERYF. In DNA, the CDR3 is TGTGCCAGCAGTTACGGGACAGGGCAGTTCAACGAGCGGTACTTC.

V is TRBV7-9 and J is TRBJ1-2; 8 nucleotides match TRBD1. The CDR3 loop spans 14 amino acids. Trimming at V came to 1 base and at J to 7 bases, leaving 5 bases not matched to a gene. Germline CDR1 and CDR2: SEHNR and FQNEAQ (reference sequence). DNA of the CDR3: TGTGCCAGCAGCTTAGACAGGGGGGAGCGTGGCTACACCTTC. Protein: CASSLDRGERGYTF.

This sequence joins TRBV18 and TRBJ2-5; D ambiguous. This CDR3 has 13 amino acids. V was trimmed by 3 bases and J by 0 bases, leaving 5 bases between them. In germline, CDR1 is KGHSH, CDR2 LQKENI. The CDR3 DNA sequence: TGTGCCAGCTCACCGGGCCACCAAGAGACCCAGTACTTC. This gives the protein CASSPGHQETQYF.